The sequence of this T cell receptor beta chain was determined in a study of cytomegalovirus exposure and HLA in healthy donors. At the level of the study: Among several hundred genotyped donors, around 77% fell in the Caucasian-associated ancestry cluster. Study-wide results and caveats: Reported findings show TCR beta sequences accurately forecast HLA-A and HLA-B alleles in most subjects. An ancestry cluster, one associated with Asian ancestry, reportedly showed fewer N-insertions than the 666-donor mean in a later analysis. Investigators reported 164 TCR beta chains as tied to cytomegalovirus.

The PCR was carried out with 60 Vbeta primers and 13 Jbeta primers. Some clones are missing from TCRdb's copy, which holds only in-frame ones; the method was immunoSEQ multiplex PCR. Among 150,000 to 180,000 clones listed, about 74% were seen once. CDR1 SEHNR and CDR2 FQNEAQ come from the germline V gene (reference sequence). The CDR3 spans 12 residues. In regard to this clone: The antigen is unknown. An end of the junction does not agree with germline; a read error may underlie this.

The chain has TRBV7-9 and TRBJ1-1; D gene unclear. The specimen sequenced was PBMCs. The sequence was obtained from a woman aged 40 to 50 in good health and CMV-seronegative. CDR3 bases: TGTTCCAGCAGTGAGAGGGACACTGAAGCTTTCTTT. Encoded protein: CSSSERDTEAFF.